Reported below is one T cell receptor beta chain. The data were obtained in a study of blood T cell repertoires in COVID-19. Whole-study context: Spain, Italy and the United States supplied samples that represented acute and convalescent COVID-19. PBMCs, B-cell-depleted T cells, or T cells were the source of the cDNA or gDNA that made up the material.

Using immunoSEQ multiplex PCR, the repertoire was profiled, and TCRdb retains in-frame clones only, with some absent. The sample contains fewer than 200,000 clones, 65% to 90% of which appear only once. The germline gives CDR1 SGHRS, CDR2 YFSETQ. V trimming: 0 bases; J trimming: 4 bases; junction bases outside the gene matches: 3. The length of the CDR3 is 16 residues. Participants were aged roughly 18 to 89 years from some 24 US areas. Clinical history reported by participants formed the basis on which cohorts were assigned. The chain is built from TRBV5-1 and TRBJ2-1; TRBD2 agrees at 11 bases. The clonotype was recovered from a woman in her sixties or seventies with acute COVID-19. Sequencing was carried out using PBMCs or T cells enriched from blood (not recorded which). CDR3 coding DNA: TGCGCCAGCAGCTTGGAAGCTAGCGGGGGGTACAATGAGCAGTTCTTC. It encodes CASSLEASGGYNEQFF.